Sequencing of this T cell receptor (beta chain) was carried out in a study of blood T cell repertoires in COVID-19. Across the study: The analysed material was cDNA or gDNA that came from T cells, B-cell-depleted T cells, or PBMCs.

The CDR3 covers 15 residues. Germline CDR1 is LNHDA and CDR2 is SQIVND (reference sequence). Trimming stripped 6 bases from V and 7 bases from J, with 21 bases between. All enrollees were about 18 to 89 years old and from 20 to 25 US areas. Authors' data handling: Reference gene primer amplification yielded estimated nucleated cell counts. Assay: immunoSEQ multiplex PCR; the TCRdb copy retains only in-frame clones and omits some. The V and J calls and the clone size are those of that table, but D and trimming were determined from the DNA. The repertoire consists of about 320,000 clones, with roughly nine tenths occurring once and the leading ten covering 2% to 3%. This clone was picked up one time.

The sequencing sample was made of PBMCs or T cells enriched from blood (not recorded which). This TCR came from a man aged 60 to 75 who had recovered from COVID-19. The V and J genes are TRBV19 and TRBJ2-5; possible D gene TRBD2, 5 bases. CDR3 DNA sequence: TGTGCCAGTAGCAGGACTGGGGTCACACTGGGGACCCAGTACTTC. This gives the protein CASSRTGVTLGTQYF.